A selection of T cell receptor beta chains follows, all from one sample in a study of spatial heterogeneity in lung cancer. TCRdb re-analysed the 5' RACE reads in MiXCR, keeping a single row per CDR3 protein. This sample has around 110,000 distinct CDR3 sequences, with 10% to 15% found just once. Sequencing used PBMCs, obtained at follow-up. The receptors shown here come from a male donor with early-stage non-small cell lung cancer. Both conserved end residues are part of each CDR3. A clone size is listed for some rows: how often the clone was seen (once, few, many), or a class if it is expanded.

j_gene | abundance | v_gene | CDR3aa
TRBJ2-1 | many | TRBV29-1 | CSVPELAGSQEQFF
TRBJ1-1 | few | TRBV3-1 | CASSQTENTEAFF
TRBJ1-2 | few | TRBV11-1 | CASSEESYGYTF
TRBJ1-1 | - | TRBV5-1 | CASSLGRTSTNTEAFF
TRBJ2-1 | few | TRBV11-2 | CASSLTASNEQFF
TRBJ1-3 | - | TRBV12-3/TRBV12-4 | CASSLQGSGLSGNTIYF
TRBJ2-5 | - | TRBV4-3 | CASSQDPSGGEETQYF
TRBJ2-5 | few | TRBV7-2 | CASRDSGETQYF
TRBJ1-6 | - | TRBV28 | CASSRINSPLHF
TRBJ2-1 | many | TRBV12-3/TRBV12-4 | CASSFSQTSYNEQFF
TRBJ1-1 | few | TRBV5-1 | CASSDRMNTEAFF
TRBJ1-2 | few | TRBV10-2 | CASSPGTGVNVDGYTF
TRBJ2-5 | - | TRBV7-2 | CASSSRQTQYF
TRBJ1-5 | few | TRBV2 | CASSGRVPQPQHF
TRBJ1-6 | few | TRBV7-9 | CASSQPGQGNHNSPLHF
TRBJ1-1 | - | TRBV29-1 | CSVAAVGGAFF
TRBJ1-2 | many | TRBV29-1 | CSVGGALGYGYTF
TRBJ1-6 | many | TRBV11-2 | CASSLVGTGSYSPLHF
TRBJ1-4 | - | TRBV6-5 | CASSYSTGTGSREKLFF
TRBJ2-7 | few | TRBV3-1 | CASSLSGGAGEQYF
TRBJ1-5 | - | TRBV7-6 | CASSLRPDRGTDSNQPQHF
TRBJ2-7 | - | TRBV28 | CATVAGQLSYEQYF
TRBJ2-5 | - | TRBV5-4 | CASSLAGKETQYF
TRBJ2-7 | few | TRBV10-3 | CAISGPPGQGNYEQYF
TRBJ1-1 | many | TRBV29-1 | CSVGRTEAFF
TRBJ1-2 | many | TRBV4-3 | CASSQDPTGNYGYTF
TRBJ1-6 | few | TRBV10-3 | CAISLGGIDNSPLHF